The clone carrying this TCR beta chain was seen a single time. The antigen is undetermined. A much larger clone differs by one base, so this may be a read error. This CDR3 contains 12 residues. Germline CDR1 and CDR2: SNHLY and FYNNEI. The record originates from a study of glioma-infiltrating T cells. Using RNA template, CDR3s of TCR alpha and beta were amplified with iRepertoire arm-PCR. One-step reverse transcription and amplification started from roughly 100-400 ng of tissue mRNA or PBMC total RNA. From the multiplex PCR reads, TCRdb called clonotypes with MiXCR, one entry per CDR3 protein. The table includes more than 95,000 distinct CDR3 sequences, about 28% detected once. Study-level results: Only very few CDR3 sequences appeared in both tissue and blood. Gliomas, especially low-grade, showed above-expected tissue-blood divergence; non-neoplastic patients showed below.

The sequence was obtained from a human donor with low-grade glioma or glioblastoma, undergoing nonglioma brain surgery, or in good health (not recorded which). This sequence joins TRBV2 and TRBJ1-1; D ambiguous. Sequenced sample: glioma tissue, nonneoplastic brain tissue, or PBMCs (not recorded which). CDR3 nucleotide sequence: TGTGCCAACAGTGTACGGGACACTGAAGCTTTCTTT. Translated, it gives CANSVRDTEAFF. The whole variable domain, filled in from reference TRBV2 and TRBJ1-1, reads EPEVTQTPSHQVTQMGQEVILRCVPISNHLYFYWYRQILGQKVEFLVSFYNNEISEKSEIFDDQFSVERPDGSNFTLKIRSTKLEDSAMYFCANSVRDTEAFFGQGTRLTVV.